Given below is one TCR beta chain in context. What it binds is not known. The sample belongs to a study of T cell responses to AZD1222 COVID-19 vaccine. Study in general: Pooled in the analysis were second doses at about 4 or about 12 weeks.

TCRdb's copy holds only in-frame clones and misses some; the assay was immunoSEQ multiplex PCR. The sample includes approximately 90,000 clones, 70% to 90% of them seen just once. The study, taken as a whole, reports: At baseline, seropositivity was found in only 5 to 7 AZD1222 recipients. The CD4 TCRs associated with vaccination extended across spike and predominated at 160-218 and 743-854. Repertoire sampling happened only post peak T cell response.

V lost 4 bases to trimming and J lost 1 base, with 10 bases between them. Germline V gene lookup returns CDR1 SGHVS and CDR2 FQNEAQ. The CDR3 has 14 residues. The source was peripheral blood, collected on day 0 of AZD1222 vaccination. The receptor's source is an adult in good health. The chain employs TRBV7-8 and TRBJ1-1; D unclear. CDR3: CASSSVRGNTEAFF. CDR3 nucleotide sequence: TGTGCCAGCAGCTCCGTGCGGGGGAACACTGAAGCTTTCTTT.